This T cell receptor beta chain stems from a study of shared clonotypes between healthy human individuals. Study at large: Per-donor plates numbered three CD4 naive, three CD4 memory, two CD8 naive and one CD8 memory. Study results and limitations: Memory subsets had estimated richness that was generally smaller than that of naive subsets.

CD45RO-negative CD8 cells positively selected for CCR7 made up the naive population, which excluded terminally differentiated effector memory CD45RA+ cells. The repertoire was sequenced with immunoSEQ multiplex PCR; TCRdb's copy has only in-frame clones and lacks some. The sample consists of about 1,800,000 clones, about 95% of them appearing once. A word on this clone: The antigen remains unidentified.

Germline V CDR1 and CDR2: SQVTM, ANQGSEA. The CDR3 spans 13 residues. After removal of 6 bases from V and 5 bases from J, the junction contained 7 bases not matched to a gene. This clonotype was sampled from a man aged 18 to 30 in good health. Sequencing used naive CD8+ T cells sorted from blood. The rearrangement joins TRBV29-1 to TRBJ2-7; 10 bases map to TRBD1. This CDR3 is CSVVGTGEHEQYF. The CDR3 DNA follows: TGCAGCGTGGTTGGGACAGGGGAACACGAGCAGTACTTC.